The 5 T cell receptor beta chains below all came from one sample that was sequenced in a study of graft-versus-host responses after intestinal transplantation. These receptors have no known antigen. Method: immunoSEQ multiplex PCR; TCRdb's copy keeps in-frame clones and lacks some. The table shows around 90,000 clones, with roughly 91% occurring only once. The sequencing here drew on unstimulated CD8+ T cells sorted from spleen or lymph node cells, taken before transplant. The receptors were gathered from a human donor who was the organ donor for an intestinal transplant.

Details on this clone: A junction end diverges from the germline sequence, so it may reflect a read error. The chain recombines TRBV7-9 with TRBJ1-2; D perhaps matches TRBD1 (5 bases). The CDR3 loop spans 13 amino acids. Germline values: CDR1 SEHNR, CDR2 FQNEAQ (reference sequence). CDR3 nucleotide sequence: TGTGCCAGCAGCTGGGGGGACGGAGATCCCCATCGCTTC. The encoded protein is CASSWGDGDPHRF. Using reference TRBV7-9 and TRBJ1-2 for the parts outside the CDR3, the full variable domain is DTGVSQNPRHKITKRGQNVTFRCDPISEHNRLYWYRQTLGQGPEFLTYFQNEAQLEKSRLLSDRFSAERPKGSFSTLEIQRTEQGDSAMYLCASSWGDGDPHRFGSGTRLTVV.

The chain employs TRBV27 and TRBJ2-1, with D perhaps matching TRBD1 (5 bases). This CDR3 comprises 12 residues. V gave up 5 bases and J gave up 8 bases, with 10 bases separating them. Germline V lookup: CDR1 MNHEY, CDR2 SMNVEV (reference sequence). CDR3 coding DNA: TGTGCCAGCAGTGAGACAGTCGATGAGCAGTTCTTC. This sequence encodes CASSETVDEQFF.

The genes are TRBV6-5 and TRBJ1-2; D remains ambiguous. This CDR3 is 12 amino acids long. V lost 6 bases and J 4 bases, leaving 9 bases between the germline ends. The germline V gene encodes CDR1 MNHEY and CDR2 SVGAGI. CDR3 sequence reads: CASRVVGYGYTF. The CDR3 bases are TGTGCCAGCAGGGTAGTTGGCTATGGCTACACCTTC.

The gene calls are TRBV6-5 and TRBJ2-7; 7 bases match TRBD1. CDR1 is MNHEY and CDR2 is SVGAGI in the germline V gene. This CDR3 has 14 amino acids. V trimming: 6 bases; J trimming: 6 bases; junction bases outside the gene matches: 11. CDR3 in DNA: TGTGCCAGCAGCCAGGGACAGCCCTGGGGCGAGCAGTACTTC. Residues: CASSQGQPWGEQYF.

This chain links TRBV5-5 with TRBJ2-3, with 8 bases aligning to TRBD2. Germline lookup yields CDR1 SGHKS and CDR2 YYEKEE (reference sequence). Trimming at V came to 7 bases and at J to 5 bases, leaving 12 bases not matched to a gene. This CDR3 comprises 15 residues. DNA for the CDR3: TGTGCCAGCGCACTTCAGGGGCGGGAGGTAGATACGCAGTATTTT. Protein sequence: CASALQGREVDTQYF.